This TCR beta chain was documented in a study of spatial heterogeneity in lung cancer. By share of the sample, this clonotype is medium-sized. The CDR3 is 14 residues long. CDR1 and CDR2 (germline): MGHRA, YSYEKL. Trimming removed 0 bases at V and 6 bases at J, with 9 bases between. One entry per CDR3 protein results from TCRdb running MiXCR on the 5' RACE reads. The table has approximately 3,500 distinct CDR3 sequences, roughly 3% seen once. The time point here: sample taken at primary tumor resection. The receptor was isolated from a female donor with early-stage non-small cell lung cancer. The specimen comprised normal lung tissue next to the tumor, sampled at surgery. This sequence joins TRBV4-1 and TRBJ1-5; no definite D call. CDR3 protein: CASSQDPGFQPQHF. The CDR3 nucleotides are TGCGCCAGCAGCCAAGATCCGGGTTTTCAGCCCCAGCATTTT.